The next 14 T cell receptor beta chains were all read from a single sample in a study of post-analysis software for immune sequencing data. Prepared TCR beta cDNA libraries contained unique molecular identifiers. TCRdb ran MiXCR on the PCR reads and lists one entry per CDR3 protein. The profile shows a few hundred thousand distinct CDR3 sequences, around 40% of them singletons. No antigen has been assigned to these receptors. Study-wide findings and caveats: In patients, about 5 TRBV segments were more frequent than in controls, with TRBV5-6, TRBV5-1 and TRBV20-1 among them.

Sequencing was done on a sample of blood. These receptors were taken from a girl aged 5 to 17 with multiple sclerosis.

This clonotype has only a few counts. V usage is TRBV20-1 and J usage is TRBJ2-5; perhaps TRBD1 as D (6 bases). The V gene lost 4 bases and the J gene lost 11 bases, with 14 bases spanning the gap. The CDR3 covers 11 residues. Per the germline V gene, CDR1 is DFQATT and CDR2 is SNEGSKA (reference sequence). The CDR3 DNA is TGCAGTGCTAAATCAGGGGAGAAGCAGTACTTC. Translation gives CSAKSGEKQYF.

This clonotype was found a few times. The chain couples TRBV20-1 to TRBJ2-3; 10 bases align to TRBD2. Germline loops: CDR1 DFQATT, CDR2 SNEGSKA (reference sequence). There are 17 residues in the CDR3. V trimming: 6 bases; J trimming: 5 bases; junction bases outside the gene matches: 17. CDR3 sequence: CSASPPAGGRKEDTQYF. CDR3 in DNA: TGCAGTGCCAGTCCTCCAGCGGGAGGGAGGAAGGAAGATACGCAGTATTTT.

This chain joins TRBV5-1 and TRBJ2-1; D remains unclear. This CDR3 is built from 15 residues. Germline V CDR1 and CDR2: SGHRS, YFSETQ. Trimming took off 4 bases at V and 0 bases at J, with 11 bases between the two ends. DNA for the CDR3: TGCGCCAGCAGCATCACTACCAGCTCCTACAATGAGCAGTTCTTC. This sequence encodes CASSITTSSYNEQFF.

CDR3: CASSPRQIGYTF. CDR3 DNA sequence: TGTGCCAGCAGTCCCCGACAAATCGGCTACACCTTC. The rearrangement joins TRBV28 to TRBJ1-2; no firm D call. There are 12 residues in the CDR3. CDR1 and CDR2 from the germline V gene are MDHEN and SYDVKM. V was shortened by 5 bases and J by 8 bases, with 12 bases between the two germline ends.

The chain carries TRBV12-3 or TRBV12-4 and TRBJ2-5; 13 bases align to TRBD2. V trimming: 5 bases; J trimming: 1 base; junction bases outside the gene matches: 4. CDR3 size: 16 residues. The CDR3 DNA reads TGTGCCAGCAGTCAGGGACTAGCGGGGAGCCAAGAGACCCAGTACTTC. Translating gives CASSQGLAGSQETQYF.

The V call is TRBV7-9, the J call TRBJ2-5; 8 bases agree with TRBD2. V was clipped by 2 bases and J by 11 bases; unmatched bases: 16. CDR1 SEHNR and CDR2 FQNEAQ come from the germline V gene (reference sequence). The CDR3 is 16 residues long. In nucleotides, the CDR3 is TGTGCCAGCAGCTTATGGCAGGGACTAGGAGGGGGTGAGCAGTACTTC. It codes for CASSLWQGLGGGEQYF.

About this clonotype: This may be a read error, as it is one base from a much larger clone. The rearrangement joins TRBV29-1 to TRBJ2-4, with a possible D match to TRBD2 (6 bases). This CDR3 is built from 12 residues. Germline-derived CDR1 and CDR2 are SQVTM and ANQGSEA. The V gene lost 3 bases and the J gene lost 13 bases, with 16 bases spanning the gap. Here the CDR3 reads CSVEAGPREQYF. CDR3 in DNA: TGCAGCGTTGAGGCAGGGCCTCGGGAGCAGTACTTC.

Turning to this clonotype: Sequence at one end of the junction differs from germline and may be a read error. The chain has TRBV5-1 and TRBJ2-1; no reliable D call. The CDR3 loop spans 12 amino acids. The germline gives CDR1 SGHRS, CDR2 YFSETQ. The DNA of the CDR3 is TGCGCCACCAGCTTGAGTGGGGATGAGCAGTTCTTC. Translating it yields CATSLSGDEQFF. The whole variable domain, remainder taken from reference TRBV5-1 and TRBJ2-1, is KAGVTQTPRYLIKTRGQQVTLSCSPISGHRSVSWYQQTPGQGLQFLFEYFSETQRNKGNFPGRFSGRQFSNSRSEMNVSTLELGDSALYLCATSLSGDEQFFGPGTRLTVL.

This clonotype has more than one count but fewer than ten. The chain joins TRBV5-1 to TRBJ2-5; TRBD1 agrees at 7 bases. V lost 2 bases and J lost 2; bases outside the gene matches: 3. CDR3 length: 14 residues. Germline values: CDR1 SGHRS, CDR2 YFSETQ. The DNA for the CDR3 is TGCGCCAGCAGCTTACGGACAGGTCAAGAGACCCAGTACTTC. Amino acids: CASSLRTGQETQYF.

The chain is built from TRBV29-1 and TRBJ2-7; either TRBD1 or TRBD2 may supply D (5 bases each). The CDR3 consists of 13 residues. CDR1 is SQVTM and CDR2 is ANQGSEA in the germline V gene. Trimming shortened V by 6 bases and J by 1 base, and 13 bases separated the two germline ends. The CDR3 nucleotides are TGCAGCGTGACCCGGGGCTTTTCCTACGAGCAGTACTTC. It yields the protein CSVTRGFSYEQYF.

The chain joins TRBV12-3 or TRBV12-4 to TRBJ2-7, with D maybe TRBD1 (5 bases). Trimming cost V 4 bases and J 1 base, with 14 bases left between them. This CDR3 is built from 15 residues. The CDR3 bases are TGTGCCAGCAGTTATCAGGGTCAGATATCCTACGAGCAGTACTTC. This gives the protein CASSYQGQISYEQYF.

This clonotype occurred a few times. V is TRBV6-1 and J is TRBJ1-2, with D tentatively TRBD1 (5 bases). V gave up 7 bases and J gave up 4 bases, with 10 bases separating them. The CDR3 has 12 residues. From germline, CDR1 is MNHNS and CDR2 SASEGT. The CDR3 region is CASKGSPYGYTF. The CDR3 bases are TGTGCCAGCAAGGGGAGTCCCTATGGCTACACCTTC.

This clonotype was counted once. This chain connects TRBV28 to TRBJ1-2, with D uncertain. This CDR3 is built from 15 residues. CDR1 MDHEN and CDR2 SYDVKM come from the germline V gene. Trimming removed 3 bases from V and 2 bases from J, with 13 bases in between. The CDR3 sequence: CASSLGRRRNYGYTF. DNA for the CDR3: TGTGCCAGCAGTTTGGGCAGGCGCCGGAACTATGGCTACACCTTC.

The chain combines TRBV9 with TRBJ2-1, with 10 bases matching TRBD1. CDR3 length: 18 amino acids. Trimming at V came to 3 bases and at J to 7 bases, leaving 16 bases not matched to a gene. Germline CDR1 and CDR2: SGDLS and YYNGEE. CDR3 loop: CASSARESPGQGWNEQFF. CDR3 DNA: TGTGCCAGCAGCGCTAGGGAAAGCCCGGGACAGGGGTGGAATGAGCAGTTCTTC.